These 14 T cell receptor beta chains originate from one sample sequenced in a study of shared clonotypes between healthy human individuals. Method: immunoSEQ multiplex PCR; TCRdb's copy keeps in-frame clones and lacks some. The sample contains 300,000 or so clones, 74% of which appear only once. The sequencing sample was made of memory CD4+ T cells sorted from blood. As to subset: CD45RA-negative fraction. Source of these receptors: a man between 25 and 39 years old in good health.

The V gene is TRBV7-2, the J gene TRBJ1-1; D uncertain. The germline V gene has CDR1 SGHTA and CDR2 FQGNSA. This CDR3 has 13 amino acids. V lost 3 bases and J 3 bases, leaving 8 bases between the germline ends. The DNA of the CDR3 is TGTGCCAGCAGCTTTGTCCTGGACACTGAAGCTTTCTTT. Amino acid sequence: CASSFVLDTEAFF.

V gene TRBV2 combines with J gene TRBJ1-5; possibly TRBD1 for D (5 bases). Germline loops: CDR1 SNHLY, CDR2 FYNNEI. This CDR3 comprises 14 residues. V was pared by 4 bases and J by 1 base, with 8 bases between. The DNA for the CDR3 is TGTGCCAGCAGTGTCGAGGGGAGCAATCAGCCCCAGCATTTT. Translation gives CASSVEGSNQPQHF.

Of note for this clone: One junction end disagrees with the germline gene, perhaps due to a read error. The chain uses TRBV10-2 and TRBJ1-1, with D tentatively TRBD1 (5 bases). Germline CDR1 is WSHSY and CDR2 is SAAADI. There are 12 residues in the CDR3. The CDR3 DNA is TGCGCCAGCAGTCCGAACGGGTACGGGGCTTACTTT. Its protein is CASSPNGYGAYF.

The gene calls are TRBV11-3 and TRBJ2-6; 9 nucleotides align to TRBD1. From germline, CDR1 is SGHNT and CDR2 YENEEA. Germline trimming cut 4 bases from V and 0 bases from J; bases unmatched to any gene: 7. The CDR3 spans 18 residues. Here the CDR3 reads CASSSAGTGYSGANVLTF. The CDR3 DNA is TGTGCCAGCAGCTCGGCCGGGACAGGGTACTCTGGGGCCAACGTCCTGACTTTC.

The chain recombines TRBV7-2 with TRBJ2-1; 8 bases match TRBD2. J gave up 5 bases and V 5 bases, and 14 bases lay outside the gene matches. Germline V gene sequence: CDR1 SGHTA, CDR2 FQGNSA. The CDR3 totals 17 residues. In DNA, the CDR3 is TGTGCCAGCAGCACGCGCTCCGGGACTAGTGCTAACAATGAGCAGTTCTTC. Its protein is CASSTRSGTSANNEQFF.

This chain joins TRBV5-1 and TRBJ2-5, with 9 bases that match TRBD2. This CDR3 region has 17 residues. V was clipped by 1 base and J by 5 bases; unmatched bases: 12. Germline V lookup: CDR1 SGHRS, CDR2 YFSETQ. DNA of the CDR3: TGCGCCAGCAGCTTGCGCGTAGGGCTAGCGGGAACGGAGACCCAGTACTTC. Encoded protein: CASSLRVGLAGTETQYF.

This sequence joins TRBV6-1 and TRBJ2-5; D is unclear. The V and J ends lost 1 base and 1 base respectively, with 7 bases between them. This CDR3 is built from 14 residues. Germline lookup yields CDR1 MNHNS and CDR2 SASEGT. The CDR3 sequence is CASSEGTAQETQYF. CDR3 nucleotides: TGTGCCAGCAGTGAAGGGACGGCCCAAGAGACCCAGTACTTC.

The chain combines TRBV4-2 with TRBJ2-7, with TRBD2 identical over 11 bases. Per germline, CDR1 LGHNA and CDR2 YNFKEQ. This CDR3 is 17 amino acids long. The ends lost 1 base at V and 3 bases at J; junction bases unmatched: 8. This chain's CDR3 is CASSQALASGRNYEQYF. DNA of the CDR3: TGTGCCAGCAGCCAAGCCCTGGCTAGCGGGAGGAACTACGAGCAGTACTTC.

This clone was found many times. The V gene is TRBV10-1, the J gene TRBJ2-4; D remains unclear. Germline V gene sequence: CDR1 WNHNN, CDR2 SYGVQD (reference sequence). V was clipped by 3 bases and J by 7 bases, with 13 bases between them. The CDR3 is 14 amino acids. The CDR3 DNA follows: TGCGCCAGCAGTGACATCGGAGTGGGTAACATTCAGTACTTC. It translates to CASSDIGVGNIQYF.

This chain uses TRBV5-8 with TRBJ1-3; TRBD1 might be the D (5 bases). This CDR3 is 16 amino acids long. The V gene's germline CDR1 is SGHTS and CDR2 YDEGEE. Trimming removed 4 bases at V and 1 base at J, with 15 bases between. CDR3 nucleotides: TGTGCCAGCAGCCGAAGGGGAGTTGGGTCTGGAAACACCATATATTTT. Its protein is CASSRRGVGSGNTIYF.

The gene calls are TRBV14 and TRBJ1-4; the D gene is possibly TRBD1 (5 bases). Germline V gene data show CDR1 as SGHDN and CDR2 as FVKESK. V was shortened by 5 bases and J by 7 bases, with 14 bases between the two germline ends. The CDR3 sequence is 14 residues long. DNA for the CDR3: TGTGCCAGCAGCTCCGGGACCTGGGGTGAAAAACTGTTTTTT. Amino acids: CASSSGTWGEKLFF.

The chain combines TRBV7-9 with TRBJ2-1; no clear D gene. Germline lookup yields CDR1 SEHNR and CDR2 FQNEAQ (reference sequence). Trimming took 5 bases from V and 8 from J, leaving 10 bases between them. The CDR3 is made up of 12 amino acids. The CDR3 bases are TGTGCCAGCAGCCCCCCGGTGGATGAGCAGTTCTTC. It is translated as CASSPPVDEQFF.

The sample holds a few counts of this clone. The rearrangement joins TRBV11-2 to TRBJ2-1; the match to TRBD2 covers 10 bases. This CDR3 spans 18 amino acids. Germline CDR1 and CDR2: SGHAT and FQNNGV. V was pared by 5 bases and J by 1 base, with 11 bases of the junction left unmatched. The CDR3, as DNA: TGTGCCAGCAGCACTGAAAGCGGGAGGGCCGTTTCCTACAATGAGCAGTTCTTC. Residues: CASSTESGRAVSYNEQFF.

The chain has TRBV20-1 and TRBJ2-1; unclear D gene. The germline V and J ends were trimmed by 5 bases and 10 bases, with 12 bases remaining between them. Germline-derived CDR1 and CDR2 are DFQATT and SNEGSKA (reference sequence). CDR3 length: 11 residues. CDR3 sequence reads: CSAPLLEEQFF. As DNA, the CDR3 is TGCAGTGCTCCCCTGCTCGAGGAGCAGTTCTTC.